The following is a TCR beta chain sequence with its context. Some clones are missing from TCRdb's copy, which holds only in-frame ones; the method was immunoSEQ multiplex PCR. The table shows roughly 43,000 clones, with 82% occurring only once. These data are taken from a study of blood T cell repertoires in COVID-19. Germline lookup yields CDR1 SGHNT and CDR2 YYREEE (reference sequence). This CDR3 has 15 amino acids. The junction had 2 bases not matched to a gene; V was cut back by 4 bases and J by 1 base. V and J are TRBV5-4 and TRBJ1-4, with 9 bases that match TRBD1. The sequenced material came from peripheral blood. This clonotype originated in a woman aged 70-85 years with acute or convalescent COVID-19. The CDR3 DNA sequence: TGTGCCAGCAGCGGACAGGGGCTAACTAATGAAAAACTGTTTTTT. Translation: CASSGQGLTNEKLFF.